A single sample is the source of the 15 T cell receptor beta chains below, sequenced in a study of cytomegalovirus exposure and HLA in healthy donors. Method: immunoSEQ multiplex PCR; TCRdb's copy keeps in-frame clones and lacks some. The profile covers 120,000 or so clones, with 70% to 90% appearing a single time and 4.4% taken by the ten largest. What was sequenced was PBMCs. These receptors were collected from a man younger than 35 in good health and CMV-seropositive.

The chain recombines TRBV7-2 with TRBJ1-6; D is unclear. Germline CDR1 and CDR2: SGHTA and FQGNSA. The CDR3 is 13 residues long. V shed 0 bases and J shed 11 bases, with 8 bases lying between them. The CDR3 spells CASSLAEDPPLHF. CDR3 DNA sequence: TGTGCCAGCAGCTTAGCGGAGGATCCACCCCTCCACTTT.

J is TRBJ1-1 and V is TRBV28; TRBD1 agrees at 9 bases. There are 14 residues in the CDR3. The V gene end was trimmed by 5 bases and the J gene end by 4 bases; junction bases not matched to a gene: 5. Germline CDR1 and CDR2: MDHEN and SYDVKM. CDR3 sequence: CASSLRTGATEAFF. DNA of the CDR3: TGTGCCAGCAGTCTACGGACAGGGGCCACTGAAGCTTTCTTT.

The chain carries TRBV13 and TRBJ2-7, with 12 bases aligning to TRBD1. The CDR3 spans 17 residues. V lost 8 bases and J lost 0; bases outside the gene matches: 11. In germline, CDR1 is PRHDT, CDR2 FYEKMQ (reference sequence). CDR3 coding DNA: TGTGCCAGCGGAAACCAAGGGACAGGGGGCTTCTCCTACGAGCAGTACTTC. Residues: CASGNQGTGGFSYEQYF.

This clone is a singleton in its sample. V is TRBV11-1 and J is TRBJ1-4; D is perhaps TRBD1 (5 bases). The CDR3 spans 11 residues. V lost 5 bases, J lost 8 bases, and 6 bases lay in between. Looked up from germline, CDR1 is SGHAT and CDR2 is FQDESV (reference sequence). The CDR3 protein is CASSQGEKLFF. The CDR3 DNA is TGTGCCAGCAGCCAGGGAGAAAAACTGTTTTTT.

The chain has TRBV7-6 and TRBJ2-3, with 8 bases fitting TRBD2. The germline V gene has CDR1 SGHVS and CDR2 FNYEAQ. This CDR3 region has 15 residues. Trimming took 5 bases from V and 9 from J; bases not matched to a gene: 13. CDR3 nucleotides: TGTGCCAGCAGCCGGAGGGGAGCGGGGGCGCCCACGCAGTATTTT. Residues: CASSRRGAGAPTQYF.

V is TRBV7-2 and J is TRBJ1-2, with a possible D match to TRBD1 (6 bases). Trimming cost V 2 bases and J 8 bases, with 12 bases left between them. The CDR3 length is 13 residues. The germline CDR1 and CDR2 sequences are SGHTA and FQGNSA. CDR3 sequence (DNA): TGTGCCAGCAGCTTACGACAGGCTGGGGGCTACACCTTC. Amino acids: CASSLRQAGGYTF.

The chain couples TRBV5-6 to TRBJ2-7; D gene unclear. Germline V CDR1 and CDR2: SGHDT, YYEEEE. The CDR3 length is 12 residues. Deletions cut 4 bases from V and 9 bases from J, with 14 bases between. The CDR3 DNA reads as TGTGCCAGCAGCCTGGCTTCCGGTGGGCAGTACTTC. Translated, it gives CASSLASGGQYF.

The rearrangement links TRBV27 to TRBJ1-1; tentatively, D is TRBD1 (6 bases). Germline assignment: CDR1 MNHEY and CDR2 SMNVEV (reference sequence). The CDR3 is 16 amino acids. The V end was cut by 7 bases, the J end by 0 bases, with 18 bases between. CDR3 residues: CASTLNGGGMNTEAFF. As DNA, the CDR3 is TGTGCCAGCACCTTAAACGGGGGGGGCATGAACACTGAAGCTTTCTTT.

This clone came up once. The V call is TRBV11-2, the J call TRBJ2-5, with D possibly TRBD1 on 5 matching bases. CDR1 and CDR2 (germline): SGHAT, FQNNGV. Trimming stripped 0 bases from V and 2 bases from J, with 13 bases between. The length of the CDR3 is 16 residues. The CDR3 spells CASSLDIDRWQETQYF. The DNA of the CDR3 is TGTGCCAGCAGCTTAGATATAGACAGATGGCAAGAGACCCAGTACTTC.

This chain uses TRBV11-2 with TRBJ1-6, with D uncertain. Looked up from germline, CDR1 is SGHAT and CDR2 is FQNNGV. The ends were cut back, 3 bases at V and 9 bases at J, with 15 bases in the middle. This CDR3 is 15 amino acids long. The CDR3 region has the DNA TGTGCCAGCAGCTTGTACAGAACAGCCGGTTCACCCCTCCACTTT. Its translation: CASSLYRTAGSPLHF.

The chain links TRBV5-1 to TRBJ1-4; D perhaps matches TRBD1 (5 bases). The CDR3 is 15 amino acids. Per the germline V gene, CDR1 is SGHRS and CDR2 is YFSETQ. The V gene lost 1 base and the J gene lost 3 bases, with 10 bases spanning the gap. CDR3 DNA sequence: TGCGCCAGCAGCTTGAATGGGGCTCCTAATGAAAAACTGTTTTTT. Amino acid sequence: CASSLNGAPNEKLFF.

The chain links TRBV5-1 to TRBJ2-1, with D possibly TRBD2 on 7 matching bases. V was pared by 4 bases and J by 10 bases, with 15 bases between. Germline V gene sequence: CDR1 SGHRS, CDR2 YFSETQ. The CDR3 consists of 13 residues. The CDR3, as DNA: TGCGCCAGCAGCCTAAAGAGGGGGGGCGAGCAGTTCTTC. It is translated as CASSLKRGGEQFF.

The chain carries TRBV19 and TRBJ1-1; D gene unclear. V was clipped by 3 bases and J by 3 bases, with 14 bases between them. The CDR3 is made up of 15 amino acids. CDR1 is LNHDA, CDR2 SQIVND, per germline (reference sequence). The CDR3 sequence is CASSISMWRDTEAFF. The CDR3 DNA follows: TGTGCCAGTAGTATTAGTATGTGGAGGGACACTGAAGCTTTCTTT.

V gene TRBV12-5 combines with J gene TRBJ2-3; no reliable D call. Trimming left V 1 base short and J 2 bases short, with 7 bases between. From germline, CDR1 is LGHNT and CDR2 FRNRAP. The CDR3 length is 14 residues. CDR3 in DNA: TGTGCTAGTGGTTTGGGGAGCTTCACAGATACGCAGTATTTT. This codes for CASGLGSFTDTQYF.

The rearrangement uses TRBV2 and TRBJ1-2; tentative D call: TRBD1 (6 bases). The CDR3 is 15 residues long. The germline V and J ends were trimmed by 7 bases and 5 bases, with 20 bases remaining between them. CDR1 and CDR2 from the germline V gene are SNHLY and FYNNEI. The CDR3 here is CASTRDIASFYGYTF. The CDR3 nucleotides read TGTGCCAGCACCCGGGACATCGCATCCTTTTATGGCTACACCTTC.